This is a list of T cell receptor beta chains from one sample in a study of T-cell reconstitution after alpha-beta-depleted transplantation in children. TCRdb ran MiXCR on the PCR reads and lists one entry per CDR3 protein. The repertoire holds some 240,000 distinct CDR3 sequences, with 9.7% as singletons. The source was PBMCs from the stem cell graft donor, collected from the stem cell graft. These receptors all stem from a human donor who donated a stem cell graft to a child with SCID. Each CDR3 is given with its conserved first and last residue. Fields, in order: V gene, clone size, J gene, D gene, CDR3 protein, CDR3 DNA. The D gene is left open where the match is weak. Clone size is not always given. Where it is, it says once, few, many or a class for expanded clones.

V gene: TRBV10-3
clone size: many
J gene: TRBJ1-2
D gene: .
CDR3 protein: CAINQGKGDYGYTF
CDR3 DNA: TGTGCCATCAATCAGGGAAAGGGGGACTATGGCTACACCTTC

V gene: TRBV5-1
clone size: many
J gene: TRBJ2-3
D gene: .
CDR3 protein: CASSLRSGYF
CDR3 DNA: TGCGCCAGCAGCTTGCGATCCGGGTATTTT

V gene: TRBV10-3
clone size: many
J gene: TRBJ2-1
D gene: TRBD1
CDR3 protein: CAISEQGGYNEQFF
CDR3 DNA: TGTGCCATCAGTGAACAGGGGGGCTACAATGAGCAGTTCTTC

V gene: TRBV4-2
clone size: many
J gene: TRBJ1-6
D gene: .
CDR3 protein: CASSPREGSSYNSPLHF
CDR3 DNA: TGTGCCAGCAGTCCCCGGGAAGGGAGCTCCTATAATTCACCCCTCCACTTT

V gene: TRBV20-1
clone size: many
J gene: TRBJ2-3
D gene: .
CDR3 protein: CSASEQRTDTQYF
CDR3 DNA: TGCAGTGCTAGTGAGCAGCGGACAGATACGCAGTATTTT

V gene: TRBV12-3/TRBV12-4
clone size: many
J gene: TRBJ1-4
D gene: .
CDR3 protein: CASSAGLSGSVGLFF
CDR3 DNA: TGTGCCAGCAGTGCCGGACTGTCGGGGAGTGTGGGACTGTTTTTT

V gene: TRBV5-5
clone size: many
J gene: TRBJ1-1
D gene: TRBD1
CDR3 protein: CASSPLTGQTEAFF
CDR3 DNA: TGTGCCAGCAGCCCCCTGACAGGGCAAACTGAAGCTTTCTTT

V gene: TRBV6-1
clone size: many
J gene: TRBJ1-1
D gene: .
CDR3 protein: CASLRFSGANTEAFF
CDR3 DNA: TGTGCCAGCCTCCGATTTTCGGGGGCGAACACTGAAGCTTTCTTT

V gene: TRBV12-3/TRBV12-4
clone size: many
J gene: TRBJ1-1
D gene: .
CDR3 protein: CASSLGYTEAFF
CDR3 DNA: TGTGCCAGCAGTTTGGGGTACACTGAAGCTTTCTTT

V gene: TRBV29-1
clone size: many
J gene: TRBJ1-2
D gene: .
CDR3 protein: CSVPHYGYGYTF
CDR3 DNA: TGCAGCGTCCCGCATTACGGCTATGGCTACACCTTC

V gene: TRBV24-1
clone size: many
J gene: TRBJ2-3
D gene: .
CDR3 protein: CATSDPRGGVTHTDTQYF
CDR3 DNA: TGTGCCACCAGTGACCCCCGAGGGGGGGTCACACACACAGATACGCAGTATTTT

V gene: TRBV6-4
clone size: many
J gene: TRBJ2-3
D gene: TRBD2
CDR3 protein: CASSDASGGTDTQYF
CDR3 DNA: TGTGCCAGCAGTGACGCTAGCGGGGGCACAGATACGCAGTATTTT

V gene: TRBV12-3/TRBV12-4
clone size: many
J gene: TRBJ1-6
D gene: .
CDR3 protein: CASTNRALINNSPLHF
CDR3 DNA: TGTGCCAGCACTAACCGGGCCCTGATTAATAATTCACCCCTCCACTTT

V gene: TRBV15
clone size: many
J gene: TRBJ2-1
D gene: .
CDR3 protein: CATSRTNGDEQFF
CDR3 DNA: TGTGCCACCAGCAGGACCAATGGGGATGAGCAGTTCTTC

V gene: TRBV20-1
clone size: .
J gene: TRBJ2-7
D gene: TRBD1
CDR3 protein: CCFWGQGTLYEQYF
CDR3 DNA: TGCTGTTTCTGGGGACAGGGAACATTATACGAGCAGTACTTC